Listed here is a single T cell receptor beta chain. The assay was immunoSEQ multiplex PCR, and TCRdb's table has in-frame clones only and misses some. This sample has 6,000 to 8,000 clones; almost 65% occur once, and the top ten carry almost 40%. The sample belongs to a study of radiation and T cells in renal cell carcinoma. The trim removed 4 bases at V and 1 base at J, leaving 3 bases unmatched. CDR1 is SGHDT, CDR2 YYEEEE, per germline. The CDR3 has 15 amino acids. Treatment defined: treatment-naive control, cytoreductive nephrectomy. This TCR came from a woman between 65 and 79 years old with renal cell carcinoma. Sample: tumor tissue, taken from a patient whose treatment was nephrectomy without radiotherapy. The V and J genes are TRBV5-6 and TRBJ1-2; 11 bases match TRBD1. The CDR3 DNA is TGTGCCAGCAGCCGGGGGACAGGGGGTAACTATGGCTACACCTTC. Residues: CASSRGTGGNYGYTF.